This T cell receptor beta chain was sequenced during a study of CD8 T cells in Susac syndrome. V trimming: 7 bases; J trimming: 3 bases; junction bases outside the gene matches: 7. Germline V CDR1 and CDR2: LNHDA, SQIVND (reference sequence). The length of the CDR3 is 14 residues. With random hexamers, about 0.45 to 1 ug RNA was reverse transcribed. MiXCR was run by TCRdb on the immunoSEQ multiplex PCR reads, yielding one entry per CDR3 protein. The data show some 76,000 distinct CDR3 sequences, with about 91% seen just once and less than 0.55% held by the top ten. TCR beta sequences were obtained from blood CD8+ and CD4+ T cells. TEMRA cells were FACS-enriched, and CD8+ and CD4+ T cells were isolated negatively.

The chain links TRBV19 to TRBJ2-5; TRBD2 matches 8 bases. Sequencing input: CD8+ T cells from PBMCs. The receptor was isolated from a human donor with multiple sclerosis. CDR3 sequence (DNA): TGTGCCAGTACCAACCGTAGCGGGAAAGAGACCCAGTACTTC. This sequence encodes CASTNRSGKETQYF.